Below are 22 T cell receptor beta chains sequenced from a single sample in a study of control samples from healthy donors and cancer patients. The table came from immunoSEQ multiplex PCR; TCRdb's copy has only in-frame clones and leaves some out. The sample lists about 59,000 clones; under 95% were seen once. Sequencing used PBMCs. These receptors were obtained from a man aged 35 to 55 with colorectal cancer.

The chain is built from TRBV5-1 and TRBJ2-2, with D unresolved. Trimming shortened V by 2 bases and J by 6 bases, and 17 bases separated the two germline ends. This CDR3 is 16 amino acids long. Germline lookup yields CDR1 SGHRS and CDR2 YFSETQ. The CDR3 sequence: CASSFGPLRRPGELFF. For the CDR3, the DNA is TGCGCCAGCAGCTTCGGACCTCTCCGACGACCCGGGGAGCTGTTTTTT.

The rearrangement uses TRBV18 and TRBJ2-1; TRBD2 agrees at 11 bases. The V segment lost 2 bases and the J segment 9 bases; nucleotides outside the gene matches: 9. Looked up from germline, CDR1 is KGHSH and CDR2 is LQKENI. CDR3 length: 16 residues. CDR3 loop: CASSPRKLAGDGEQFF. The CDR3, as DNA: TGTGCCAGCTCACCAAGGAAACTAGCGGGGGACGGTGAGCAGTTCTTC.

This chain joins TRBV30 and TRBJ1-5; D remains unclear. Germline assignment: CDR1 GTSNPN and CDR2 SVGIG (reference sequence). V lost 1 base to trimming and J lost 2 bases, with 12 bases between them. This CDR3 has 15 amino acids. The CDR3 DNA reads TGTGCCTGGAGTGCCAAGACTTTTGGCAATCAGCCCCAGCATTTT. It yields the protein CAWSAKTFGNQPQHF.

This clone was found once. The genes are TRBV19 and TRBJ1-6; 7 bases are shared with TRBD1. The germline V gene has CDR1 LNHDA and CDR2 SQIVND (reference sequence). The CDR3 covers 15 residues. V lost 6 bases to trimming and J lost 9 bases; unmatched junction nucleotides: 11. CDR3 DNA sequence: TGTGCCAGTAGCGAGTCGACAGGGAACGGTTCACCCCTCCACTTT. Its translation is CASSESTGNGSPLHF.

This rearrangement joins TRBV6-4 to TRBJ1-2, with D perhaps TRBD1 (6 bases). Per the germline V gene, CDR1 is MRHNA and CDR2 is SNTAGT. V lost 2 bases and J lost 3, with 16 bases in between. The CDR3 has 16 residues. The CDR3 region has the DNA TGTGCCAGCAGTGACCCCAAGACAGGATCGCACTATGGCTACACCTTC. As protein: CASSDPKTGSHYGYTF.

This clone was detected only once. This chain connects TRBV9 to TRBJ2-1; tentative D call: TRBD1 (6 bases). CDR3 length equals 13 residues. Germline CDR1 SGDLS, CDR2 YYNGEE. V lost 3 bases to trimming and J lost 6 bases, with 10 bases between them. CDR3: CASSETGRNEQFF. Here the CDR3 DNA reads TGTGCCAGCAGCGAGACAGGTCGCAATGAGCAGTTCTTC. Together with reference TRBV9 and TRBJ2-1, the CDR3 gives the full variable domain: DSGVTQTPKHLITATGQRVTLRCSPRSGDLSVYWYQQSLDQGLQFLIQYYNGEERAKGNILERFSAQQFPDLHSELNLSSLELGDSALYFCASSETGRNEQFFGPGTRLTVL.

The chain combines TRBV6-6 with TRBJ1-4; D possibly corresponds to TRBD1 (6 bases). The V gene lost 8 bases and the J gene lost 0 bases, with 10 bases spanning the gap. From germline, CDR1 is MNHNY and CDR2 SVGAGI (reference sequence). CDR3 size: 14 residues. The DNA of the CDR3 is TGTGCCAGCTACAGGGCCGCAACTAATGAAAAACTGTTTTTT. This sequence encodes CASYRAATNEKLFF.

The chain links TRBV7-9 to TRBJ2-2; 7 nucleotides align to TRBD2. Trimming removed 3 bases from V and 1 base from J; junction bases left unmatched: 5. CDR3 length equals 16 residues. The V gene's germline CDR1 is SEHNR and CDR2 FQNEAQ (reference sequence). Here the CDR3 DNA reads TGTGCCAGCAGCTTCCGGGACTACCTGAACACCGGGGAGCTGTTTTTT. Its protein product is CASSFRDYLNTGELFF.

This chain uses TRBV12-5 with TRBJ2-6; 8 nucleotides align to TRBD1. This CDR3 has 20 amino acids. Germline V gene lookup returns CDR1 LGHNT and CDR2 FRNRAP. J gave up 4 bases and V 1 base, and 15 bases lay outside the gene matches. CDR3 in amino acids: CASGLARGTGDSGGANVLTF. DNA for the CDR3: TGTGCTAGTGGTTTGGCTCGGGGGACAGGTGATAGTGGAGGGGCCAACGTCCTGACTTTC.

The rearrangement joins TRBV20-1 to TRBJ2-7, with D possibly being TRBD2 (6 bases). This CDR3 has 14 residues. With 3 bases removed from V and 3 bases from J, the gap between germline ends came to 15 bases. CDR1 and CDR2 from the germline V gene are DFQATT and SNEGSKA (reference sequence). CDR3 coding DNA: TGCAGTGCTAGTCGGGGGAATTCTTACTACGAGCAGTACTTC. Amino acids: CSASRGNSYYEQYF.

This chain connects TRBV12-5 to TRBJ1-3; weak D call: TRBD1 (5 bases). In germline, CDR1 is LGHNT, CDR2 FRNRAP. This CDR3 spans 13 amino acids. V lost 3 bases and J lost 5, with 8 bases in between. CDR3 nucleotide sequence: TGTGCTAGTGGTTTTTACAGGCGAAACACCATATATTTT. This codes for CASGFYRRNTIYF.

V usage is TRBV10-3 and J usage is TRBJ2-7; unclear D gene. Trimming shortened V by 6 bases and J by 1 base, and 10 bases separated the two germline ends. Germline CDR1 is ENHRY and CDR2 is SYGVKD. The CDR3 extends over 13 amino acids. Here the CDR3 reads CAISGFGSYEQYF. DNA for the CDR3: TGTGCCATCAGCGGTTTCGGGTCCTACGAGCAGTACTTC.

This clone came up once. The chain recombines TRBV5-1 with TRBJ1-6; the D is unclear. The CDR3 extends over 14 amino acids. V was shortened by 4 bases and J by 9 bases, with 14 bases between the two germline ends. Germline V gene lookup returns CDR1 SGHRS and CDR2 YFSETQ. CDR3 region: CASSLETIGSPLHF. For the CDR3, the DNA is TGCGCCAGCAGCCTCGAGACAATCGGTTCACCCCTCCACTTT.

V is TRBV9 and J is TRBJ2-2, with D perhaps matching TRBD2 (5 bases). V lost 0 bases, J lost 9 bases, and 12 bases lay in between. CDR1 and CDR2 from the germline V gene are SGDLS and YYNGEE. CDR3 length: 14 amino acids. CDR3 coding DNA: TGTGCCAGCAGCGTAGCTGAGGGCCGACGGGAGCTGTTTTTT. Its protein product is CASSVAEGRRELFF.

This rearrangement joins TRBV6-5 to TRBJ2-2, with D perhaps TRBD1 (6 bases). Germline lookup yields CDR1 MNHEY and CDR2 SVGAGI. Trimming took 2 bases from V and 5 from J, leaving 12 bases between them. There are 15 residues in the CDR3. CDR3 sequence: CASSYAGVGTGELFF. CDR3 sequence (DNA): TGTGCCAGCAGTTACGCAGGGGTGGGGACCGGGGAGCTGTTTTTT.

This chain links TRBV19 with TRBJ2-6; 9 bases map to TRBD1. Trimming removed 6 bases from V and 2 bases from J; junction bases left unmatched: 8. CDR1 and CDR2 from the germline V gene are LNHDA and SQIVND (reference sequence). This CDR3 contains 17 residues. Written as DNA, the CDR3 is TGTGCCAGTAGCGGGGGACAGGGAATAACTGGGGCCAACGTCCTGACTTTC. It encodes CASSGGQGITGANVLTF. Drawing the rest from reference TRBV19 and TRBJ2-6, the complete variable domain is DGGITQSPKYLFRKEGQNVTLSCEQNLNHDAMYWYRQDPGQGLRLIYYSQIVNDFQKGDIAEGYSVSREKKESFPLTVTSAQKNPTAFYLCASSGGQGITGANVLTFGAGSRLTVL.

The chain has TRBV2 and TRBJ1-2, with TRBD1 matching 8 bases. CDR1 is SNHLY and CDR2 is FYNNEI in the germline V gene. J gave up 6 bases and V 8 bases, and 5 bases lay outside the gene matches. The CDR3 covers 12 residues. The DNA of the CDR3 is TGTGCCAGCTTGGACAGGGCCGATGGCTACACCTTC. Amino acids: CASLDRADGYTF.

The chain couples TRBV9 to TRBJ2-2; D gene uncertain. CDR3 length equals 14 residues. Germline V gene sequence: CDR1 SGDLS, CDR2 YYNGEE. Trimming took 0 bases from V and 7 from J, leaving 10 bases between them. CDR3 loop: CASSVVSGGGELFF. For the CDR3, the DNA is TGTGCCAGCAGCGTAGTATCGGGCGGCGGGGAGCTGTTTTTT.

This clone was picked up one time. The CDR3 loop is CASSAGDTSAANEKLFF. CDR3 nucleotides: TGTGCCAGCAGTGCCGGGGACACGTCGGCTGCTAATGAAAAACTGTTTTTT. J is TRBJ1-4 and V is TRBV25-1; D possibly corresponds to TRBD1 (6 bases). The CDR3 is made up of 17 amino acids. Germline CDR1 and CDR2: MGHDK and SYGVNS. Trimming took off 4 bases at V and 3 bases at J, with 18 bases between the two ends.

The rearrangement joins TRBV5-1 to TRBJ2-2; 10 positions agree with TRBD1. The length of the CDR3 is 17 residues. V dropped 5 bases and J dropped 1; count of bases not matched to a gene: 8. CDR1 SGHRS and CDR2 YFSETQ come from the germline V gene. The CDR3 loop is CASSLPRTGGNTGELFF. The CDR3 nucleotides read TGCGCCAGCAGTTTACCCAGGACAGGGGGGAACACCGGGGAGCTGTTTTTT.

The chain uses TRBV6-5 and TRBJ2-5; D is undetermined. The V end was cut by 8 bases, the J end by 4 bases, with 17 bases between. CDR1 MNHEY and CDR2 SVGAGI come from the germline V gene. The CDR3 consists of 14 residues. CDR3 in amino acids: CASEDGLGGETQYF. The CDR3 nucleotides read TGTGCCAGCGAGGACGGCCTCGGCGGAGAGACCCAGTACTTC.

The J gene is TRBJ2-7, the V gene TRBV7-2; perhaps TRBD2 as D (5 bases). In germline, CDR1 is SGHTA, CDR2 FQGNSA. The CDR3 has 14 residues. Trimming took off 2 bases at V and 6 bases at J, with 14 bases between the two ends. CDR3 loop: CASSLTLVSGEQYF. CDR3 sequence (DNA): TGTGCCAGCAGCTTAACGTTGGTCAGCGGCGAGCAGTACTTC.